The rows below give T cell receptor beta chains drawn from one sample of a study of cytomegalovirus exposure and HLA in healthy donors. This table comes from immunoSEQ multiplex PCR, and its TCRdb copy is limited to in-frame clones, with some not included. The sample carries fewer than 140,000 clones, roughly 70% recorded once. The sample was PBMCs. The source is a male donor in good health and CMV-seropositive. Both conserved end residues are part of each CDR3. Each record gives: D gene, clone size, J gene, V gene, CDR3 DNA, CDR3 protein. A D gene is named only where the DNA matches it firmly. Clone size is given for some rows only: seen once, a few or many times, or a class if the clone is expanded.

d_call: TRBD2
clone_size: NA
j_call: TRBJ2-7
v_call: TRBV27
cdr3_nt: TGTGCCGGACAGTGGGGACTAGCGGGAAGAACCTACGAGCAGTACTTC
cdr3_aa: CAGQWGLAGRTYEQYF

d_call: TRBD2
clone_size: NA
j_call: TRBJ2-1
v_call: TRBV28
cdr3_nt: TGTGCCAGCAGCGGGACTAGCGGGGGTAACAATGAGCAGTTCTTC
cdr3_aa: CASSGTSGGNNEQFF

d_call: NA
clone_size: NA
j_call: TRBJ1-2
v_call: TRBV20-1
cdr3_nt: TGCAGGACACGGAATAACTATGGCTACACCTTC
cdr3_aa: CRTRNNYGYTF

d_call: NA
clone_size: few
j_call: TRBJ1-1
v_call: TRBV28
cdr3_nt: TGTGCCAGCAGCCGGGTTACTGAAGCTTTCTTT
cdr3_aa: CASSRVTEAFF

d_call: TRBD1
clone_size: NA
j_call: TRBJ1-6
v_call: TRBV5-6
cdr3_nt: TGTGCCAGCAGCTGGAGACAGGGGCCCAATTCACCCCTCCACTTT
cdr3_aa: CASSWRQGPNSPLHF

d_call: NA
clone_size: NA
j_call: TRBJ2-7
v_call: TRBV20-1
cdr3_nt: TGCAGTGCTAGAAGTACGGGCGAGCAGTACTTC
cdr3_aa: CSARSTGEQYF

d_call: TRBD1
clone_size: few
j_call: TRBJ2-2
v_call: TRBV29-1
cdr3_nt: TGCAGCACTGGACAGGGGGACACCGGGGAGCTGTTTTTT
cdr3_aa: CSTGQGDTGELFF

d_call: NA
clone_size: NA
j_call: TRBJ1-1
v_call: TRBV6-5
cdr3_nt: TGTGCCAGCAGTTATATGACGGGGGGACTGCCTGAAGCTTTCTTT
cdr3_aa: CASSYMTGGLPEAFF

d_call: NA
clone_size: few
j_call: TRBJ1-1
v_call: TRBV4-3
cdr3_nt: TGCGCCAGCAGCGCAGATTTACAGAAAGAAGCTTTCTTT
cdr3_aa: CASSADLQKEAFF

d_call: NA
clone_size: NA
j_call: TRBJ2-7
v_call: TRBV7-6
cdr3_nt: TGTGCCAGCAGCTCAGGCAGGGACTTAACCTACGAGCAGTACTTC
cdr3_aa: CASSSGRDLTYEQYF

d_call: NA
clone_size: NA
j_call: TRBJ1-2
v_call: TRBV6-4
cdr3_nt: TGTGCCAGCAGTGAAGGGACTTTCAATGGCTACACCTTC
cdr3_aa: CASSEGTFNGYTF

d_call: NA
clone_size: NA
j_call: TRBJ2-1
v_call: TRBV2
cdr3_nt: TGTGCCAGCAGTGCTCTTCCTCAGACCGGGGAGCAGTTCTTC
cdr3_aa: CASSALPQTGEQFF

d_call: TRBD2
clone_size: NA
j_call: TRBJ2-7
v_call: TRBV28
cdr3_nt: TGTGCCAGCGGAACTTTCAGCGCGGGAGGCCAGTTCGAGCAGTACTTC
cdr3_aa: CASGTFSAGGQFEQYF

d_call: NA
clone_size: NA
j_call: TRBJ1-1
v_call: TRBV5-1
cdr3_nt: TGCGCCAGCAGCGTAAGAACTGAGAACACTGAAGCTTTCTTT
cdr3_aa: CASSVRTENTEAFF

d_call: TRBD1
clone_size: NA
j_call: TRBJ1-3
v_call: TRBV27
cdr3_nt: TGTGCCAGCAGCCACAGGGGTACTGGAAACACCATATATTTT
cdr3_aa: CASSHRGTGNTIYF